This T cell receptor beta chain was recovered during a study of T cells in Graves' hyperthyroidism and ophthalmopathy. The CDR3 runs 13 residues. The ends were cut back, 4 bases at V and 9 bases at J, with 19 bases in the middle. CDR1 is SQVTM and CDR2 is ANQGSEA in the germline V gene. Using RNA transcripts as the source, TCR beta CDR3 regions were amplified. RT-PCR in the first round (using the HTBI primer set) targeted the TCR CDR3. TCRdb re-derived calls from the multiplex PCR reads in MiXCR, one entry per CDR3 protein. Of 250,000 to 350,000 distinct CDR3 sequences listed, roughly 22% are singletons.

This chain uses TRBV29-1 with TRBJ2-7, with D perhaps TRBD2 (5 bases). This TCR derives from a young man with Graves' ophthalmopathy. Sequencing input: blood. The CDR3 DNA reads TGCAGCGTTGCGGGTGCGACTATACCTCGGCAGTACTTC. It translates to CSVAGATIPRQYF.